The sequence of this TCR beta chain was determined in a study of blood T cell repertoires in COVID-19. The wider study: PBMCs, B-cell-depleted T cells, or T cells provided the cDNA or gDNA that made up the material.

In the authors' workflow: It was from reference gene primer amplification that nucleated cell counts were estimated. Sequencing was performed with immunoSEQ multiplex PCR; in TCRdb, only in-frame clones are kept and a portion is missing. V and J calls and clone size are copied from that table; D and trimming were computed from the DNA. The sample shows about 40,000 clones, about nine tenths of them seen only once. CDR3 size: 15 residues. Germline CDR1 is SGHTA and CDR2 is FQGNSA. With V trimmed by 5 bases and J by 9 bases, 13 bases remained unmatched. The gene calls are TRBV7-2 and TRBJ2-5, with 9 bases aligning to TRBD2. Material: peripheral blood. This receptor was identified in a man aged 60-69 years with acute or convalescent COVID-19. CDR3 protein: CASSPAAGGVGAQYF. CDR3 sequence (DNA): TGTGCCAGCAGCCCCGCAGCGGGGGGCGTGGGGGCCCAGTACTTC.